This T cell receptor beta chain is drawn from a study of shared clonotypes between healthy human individuals. Background on the study: Donors were two women and a few men aged 18 to 49. Each donor had three CD4 naive, three CD4 memory, two CD8 naive and one CD8 memory plate. The study, taken as a whole, reports: Represented diversity, genetic and exposure-history alike, was limited by few donors. Naive subsets generally had larger estimated richness than memory subsets.

In germline, CDR1 is SGHNT, CDR2 YENEEA. CDR3 size: 15 residues. V trimming: 2 bases; J trimming: 6 bases; junction bases outside the gene matches: 2. Points on this clone: Its antigen is not identified.

Measured with immunoSEQ multiplex PCR; TCRdb has only the in-frame clones, and not every one. The repertoire holds 1.4 million to 1.5 million clones, with approximately 96% as singletons. This sequence originates from a man younger than 40 in good health. The chain employs TRBV11-3 and TRBJ2-1; 12 nucleotides align to TRBD2. Sequencing used naive CD4+ T cells sorted from blood. The subset: CD45RA+ positively selected. CDR3 sequence reads: CASSLRLAGANEQFF. The CDR3 coding sequence is TGTGCCAGCAGCTTAAGACTAGCGGGAGCCAATGAGCAGTTCTTC.